The next 28 T cell receptor beta chains were all read from a single sample in a study of blood T cell repertoires in COVID-19. The data were produced by immunoSEQ multiplex PCR, yet TCRdb's version contains in-frame clones alone and is incomplete. The table includes about 400,000 clones, about 87% detected once. The sequencing input was peripheral blood. These receptors were collected from a human donor in a cohort sampled during active COVID-19.

CDR3 in DNA: TGCGCCAGCAGCTTATTTAGCGGGAGACCCGGCTCCTACAATGAGCAGTTCTTC. Encoded protein: CASSLFSGRPGSYNEQFF. The V and J genes are TRBV5-1 and TRBJ2-1, with 9 bases fitting TRBD2. CDR3 size: 18 residues. V was pared by 2 bases and J by 0 bases, with 9 bases of the junction left unmatched. CDR1 is SGHRS, CDR2 YFSETQ, per germline.

CDR3 sequence (DNA): TGCGCCAGCAGCCAATACAGGGGGCTGGGAGAGCAGTACTTC. Translated: CASSQYRGLGEQYF. The V gene is TRBV4-1, the J gene TRBJ2-7, with 9 bases matching TRBD1. The junction had 6 bases not matched to a gene; V was cut back by 2 bases and J by 7 bases. CDR1 and CDR2 from the germline V gene are MGHRA and YSYEKL. CDR3 length equals 14 residues.

This sequence joins TRBV15 and TRBJ2-7; the match to TRBD1 covers 7 bases. The CDR3 runs to 23 residues. V shed 0 bases, J shed 6 bases, and the junction held 32 bases outside the gene matches. Germline CDR1 and CDR2: LNHNV and YYDKDF (reference sequence). CDR3 in DNA: TGTGCCACCAGCAGAGACCTAATTTCCTTTATCCCTACGGGACAGACCGGGTTGGGCGAGCAGTACTTC. Amino acid sequence: CATSRDLISFIPTGQTGLGEQYF.

The chain carries TRBV5-5 and TRBJ2-3; 8 bases are a match to TRBD2. The CDR3 loop spans 15 amino acids. CDR1 is SGHKS and CDR2 is YYEKEE in the germline V gene (reference sequence). Trimming cost V 1 base and J 4 bases; bases outside gene matches: 5. Here the CDR3 DNA reads TGTGCCAGCAGCTTGATCGCTAGCGGGTCAGATACGCAGTATTTT. Amino acids: CASSLIASGSDTQYF.

The rearrangement joins TRBV5-1 to TRBJ2-7; 7 nucleotides line up with TRBD1. Per the germline V gene, CDR1 is SGHRS and CDR2 is YFSETQ. V dropped 4 bases and J dropped 1; count of bases not matched to a gene: 8. The CDR3 spans 15 residues. CDR3 residues: CASSVRTGPSYEQYF. CDR3 in DNA: TGCGCCAGCAGCGTCCGGACAGGACCATCCTACGAGCAGTACTTC.

V usage is TRBV19 and J usage is TRBJ1-5; 10 nucleotides align to TRBD1. This CDR3 has 15 residues. The ends lost 6 bases at V and 6 bases at J; junction bases unmatched: 8. Germline V lookup: CDR1 LNHDA, CDR2 SQIVND (reference sequence). The CDR3 reads CASSPTGGAGQPQHF. The CDR3 region has the DNA TGTGCCAGTAGCCCGACAGGGGGCGCCGGTCAGCCCCAGCATTTT.

The chain carries TRBV28 and TRBJ1-2, with 10 bases that match TRBD1. The CDR3 loop spans 15 amino acids. Germline CDR1 reads MDHEN; CDR2 reads SYDVKM. V was pared by 2 bases and J by 6 bases, with 6 bases of the junction left unmatched. The CDR3 region has the DNA TGTGCCAGCAGTTTAATGGGGACAGGGGAGGATGGCTACACCTTC. It codes for CASSLMGTGEDGYTF.

V and J are TRBV28 and TRBJ2-3; 8 bases are a match to TRBD1. Germline V CDR1 and CDR2: MDHEN, SYDVKM. The CDR3 is 14 residues long. J was trimmed by 4 bases and V by 6 bases; bases with no gene match: 6. CDR3 loop: CASRKGQAPDTQYF. For the CDR3, the DNA is TGTGCCAGCAGAAAGGGACAGGCCCCAGATACGCAGTATTTT. The full variable domain, its missing parts supplied by reference TRBV28 and TRBJ2-3, is DVKVTQSSRYLVKRTGEKVFLECVQDMDHENMFWYRQDPGLGLRLIYFSYDVKMKEKGDIPEGYSVSREKKERFSLILESASTNQTSMYLCASRKGQAPDTQYFGPGTRLTVL.

The table lists this clone with a few counts. The V and J genes are TRBV2 and TRBJ2-5; TRBD1 matches at 10 bases. Germline-derived CDR1 and CDR2 are SNHLY and FYNNEI. The trim removed 5 bases at V and 4 bases at J, leaving 10 bases unmatched. The CDR3 covers 16 residues. In DNA, the CDR3 is TGTGCCAGCAGTTCGTGGGACAGGGGATCGGGAGAGACCCAGTACTTC. Translated, it gives CASSSWDRGSGETQYF.

The J gene is TRBJ1-4, the V gene TRBV5-1; 8 bases are a match to TRBD1. V was pared by 4 bases and J by 5 bases, with 7 bases of the junction left unmatched. The CDR3 is 15 amino acids. CDR1 is SGHRS and CDR2 is YFSETQ in the germline V gene. The CDR3 loop reads CASSIAWDRNEKLFF. The CDR3 DNA sequence: TGCGCCAGCAGCATCGCGTGGGACAGGAATGAAAAACTGTTTTTT.

J is TRBJ2-7 and V is TRBV7-7; no clear D gene. CDR1 and CDR2 (germline): SSHAT, FNYEAQ (reference sequence). The CDR3 sequence is 14 residues long. The ends were cut back, 2 bases at V and 0 bases at J, with 8 bases in the middle. CDR3 in DNA: TGTGCCAGCAGCTTAACAGCAAGCTCCTACGAGCAGTACTTC. Translated: CASSLTASSYEQYF.

As DNA, the CDR3 is TGTGCCAGCAGCTCCTACAGGGGAGCCCACAATCAGCCCCAGCATTTT. It specifies CASSSYRGAHNQPQHF. This chain links TRBV12-1 with TRBJ1-5; whether TRBD1, the table's D call, matches the DNA was not checked. TRBV12-1 is a pseudogene segment. This CDR3 is 16 amino acids long.

The rearrangement uses TRBV28 and TRBJ2-3; D possibly corresponds to TRBD2 (6 bases). The V and J ends lost 11 bases and 2 bases respectively, with 20 bases between them. The V gene's germline CDR1 is MDHEN and CDR2 SYDVKM. The CDR3 totals 15 residues. The CDR3 sequence: CAGGPGEGNTDTQYF. As DNA, the CDR3 is TGTGCCGGCGGCCCGGGAGAGGGGAACACAGATACGCAGTATTTT.

About this clone: Other DNA sequences in the same sample also yield this CDR3. The chain has TRBV14 and TRBJ1-6; D is unresolved. The CDR3 is 13 residues long. Germline V gene data show CDR1 as SGHDN and CDR2 as FVKESK. V lost 0 bases, J lost 7 bases, and 4 bases lay in between. This CDR3 is CASSQDGNSPLHF. CDR3 bases: TGTGCCAGCAGCCAAGACGGGAATTCACCCCTCCACTTT. Combining the CDR3 with reference TRBV14 and TRBJ1-6 gives the whole variable domain EAGVTQFPSHSVIEKGQTVTLRCDPISGHDNLYWYRRVMGKEIKFLLHFVKESKQDESGMPNNRFLAERTGGTYSTLKVQPAELEDSGVYFCASSQDGNSPLHFGNGTRLTVT.

This clone was observed a few times. V and J are TRBV15 and TRBJ1-5; a weak D match, TRBD1 (5 bases). Trimming cost V 1 base and J 5 bases, with 9 bases left between them. The CDR3 spans 14 residues. Germline CDR1 is LNHNV and CDR2 is YYDKDF (reference sequence). The chain's CDR3 is CATSRAGRDQPQHF. The CDR3 bases are TGTGCCACCAGCAGAGCAGGGAGGGATCAGCCCCAGCATTTT.

The V and J genes are TRBV5-6 and TRBJ1-1, with D possibly TRBD1 on 6 matching bases. CDR1 is SGHDT and CDR2 is YYEEEE in the germline V gene. The CDR3 length is 14 residues. Trimming took 3 bases from V and 3 from J, leaving 12 bases between them. DNA for the CDR3: TGTGCCAGCAGCTCCGGGACATGGTACACTGAAGCTTTCTTT. This sequence encodes CASSSGTWYTEAFF.

V usage is TRBV5-6 and J usage is TRBJ2-7; TRBD1 aligns across 9 bases. The CDR3 is made up of 15 amino acids. Germline V gene sequence: CDR1 SGHDT, CDR2 YYEEEE. V dropped 4 bases and J dropped 4; count of bases not matched to a gene: 9. The CDR3 DNA follows: TGTGCCAGCAGCCGTGACAGGGGGGGAAGGTACGAGCAGTACTTC. Protein: CASSRDRGGRYEQYF.

The rearrangement links TRBV5-8 to TRBJ2-5, with D perhaps TRBD2 (7 bases). CDR1 and CDR2 (germline): SGHTS, YDEGEE. Trimming took 4 bases from V and 1 from J, leaving 11 bases between them. The CDR3 is made up of 14 amino acids. The CDR3 bases are TGTGCCAGCAGCGGGGGGGACACCCAAGAGACCCAGTACTTC. The encoded protein is CASSGGDTQETQYF.

Judged by abundance, this clone is medium-sized. V usage is TRBV11-2 and J usage is TRBJ1-5; 7 bases align to TRBD1. With V trimmed by 4 bases and J by 7 bases, 10 bases remained unmatched. This CDR3 contains 15 residues. Germline CDR1 reads SGHAT; CDR2 reads FQNNGV. CDR3 nucleotides: TGTGCCAGCAGCTCCAGACAGGGACGCGTGCAGCCCCAGCATTTT. The encoded protein is CASSSRQGRVQPQHF.

This chain joins TRBV19 and TRBJ2-1; 11 bases line up with TRBD2. CDR1 is LNHDA, CDR2 SQIVND, per germline (reference sequence). The CDR3 spans 16 residues. The ends lost 6 bases at V and 5 bases at J; junction bases unmatched: 9. The CDR3 spells CASRSLLAGGHNEQFF. Here the CDR3 DNA reads TGTGCCAGTAGAAGCCTCCTAGCGGGGGGCCACAATGAGCAGTTCTTC.

V is TRBV15 and J is TRBJ2-5; a weak D match, TRBD1 (5 bases). CDR3 length: 15 residues. Germline CDR1 is LNHNV and CDR2 is YYDKDF (reference sequence). Deletions cut 0 bases from V and 4 bases from J, with 12 bases between. The DNA for the CDR3 is TGTGCCACCAGCAGAGATCCCGTTAGGGGAGAGACCCAGTACTTC. Protein: CATSRDPVRGETQYF. The full variable domain, in which reference TRBV15 and TRBJ2-5 provide the parts outside the CDR3, is DAMVIQNPRYQVTQFGKPVTLSCSQTLNHNVMYWYQQKSSQAPKLLFHYYDKDFNNEADTPDNFQSRRPNTSFCFLDIRSPGLGDTAMYLCATSRDPVRGETQYFGPGTRLLVL.

This chain joins TRBV4-1 and TRBJ1-2, with 10 bases identical to TRBD1. J was trimmed by 6 bases and V by 4 bases; bases with no gene match: 8. This CDR3 is 15 amino acids long. CDR1 and CDR2 from the germline V gene are MGHRA and YSYEKL. CDR3 sequence (DNA): TGCGCCAGCAGCCCTATCCGACAGGGGGCGGATGGCTACACCTTC. The encoded protein is CASSPIRQGADGYTF.

The rearrangement uses TRBV14 and TRBJ2-3, with 15 bases fitting TRBD2. The CDR3 spans 21 residues. Germline CDR1 SGHDN, CDR2 FVKESK. With V trimmed by 4 bases and J by 4 bases, 18 bases remained unmatched. The CDR3 protein is CASSLLGLAGGPYDPADTQYF. In DNA, the CDR3 is TGTGCCAGCAGCCTCCTTGGACTAGCGGGAGGGCCGTACGATCCAGCAGATACGCAGTATTTT.

The chain uses TRBV11-2 and TRBJ2-5; TRBD1 is a possible D gene (7 bases). The CDR3 spans 15 residues. V was pared by 1 base and J by 4 bases, with 13 bases between. Germline assignment: CDR1 SGHAT and CDR2 FQNNGV. CDR3 protein: CASSLGRGVIETQYF. CDR3 in DNA: TGTGCCAGCAGCTTAGGCAGGGGGGTAATAGAGACCCAGTACTTC.

This clone was picked up a small number of times. V is TRBV29-1 and J is TRBJ1-6; 7 bases map to TRBD1. Looked up from germline, CDR1 is SQVTM and CDR2 is ANQGSEA. The CDR3 sequence is 14 residues long. The V segment lost 4 bases and the J segment 10 bases; nucleotides outside the gene matches: 10. CDR3 DNA: TGCAGCGTTGGCACAGGGGAACGGGACTCACCCCTCCACTTT. Protein: CSVGTGERDSPLHF. The full variable domain, completed using reference TRBV29-1 and TRBJ1-6, is SAVISQKPSRDICQRGTSLTIQCQVDSQVTMMFWYRQQPGQSLTLIATANQGSEATYESGFVIDKFPISRPNLTFSTLTVSNMSPEDSSIYLCSVGTGERDSPLHFGNGTRLTVT.

The rearrangement uses TRBV7-9 and TRBJ1-1; no firm D call. The length of the CDR3 is 14 residues. Germline values: CDR1 SEHNR, CDR2 FQNEAQ (reference sequence). Deletions cut 2 bases from V and 7 bases from J, with 14 bases between. The CDR3, as DNA: TGTGCCAGCAGCTTAAGGGAGGGTGTCTTTGAAGCTTTCTTT. Its translation: CASSLREGVFEAFF.

Details on this clone: This sample also contains other DNA sequences that code for the same CDR3. The genes are TRBV5-1 and TRBJ1-1; D remains ambiguous. Germline loops: CDR1 SGHRS, CDR2 YFSETQ. The ends were cut back, 4 bases at V and 2 bases at J, with 9 bases in the middle. The CDR3 runs to 13 residues. The DNA for the CDR3 is TGCGCCAGCAGCATCTCGGGAAACACTGAAGCTTTCTTT. Protein: CASSISGNTEAFF.

The rearrangement links TRBV9 to TRBJ2-5; 9 nucleotides agree with TRBD1. The CDR3 is made up of 16 amino acids. The junction had 10 bases not matched to a gene; V was cut back by 3 bases and J by 4 bases. CDR1 and CDR2 (germline): SGDLS, YYNGEE. The CDR3 coding sequence is TGTGCCAGCAGCGCCAAAGGGACAGGGCTTGGAGAGACCCAGTACTTC. Amino acids: CASSAKGTGLGETQYF.